The 29 T cell receptor beta chains given below trace back to one sample, sequenced in a study of T cell responses to AZD1222 COVID-19 vaccine. Method: immunoSEQ multiplex PCR; TCRdb's copy keeps in-frame clones and lacks some. The sample lists about 120,000 clones, 70% to 90% seen once, with 3.9% in the top ten. Material: peripheral blood, obtained on day 0 of MenACWY control vaccination. The receptors come from an adult in good health.

This chain joins TRBV5-1 and TRBJ2-1; the D is unclear. CDR3 length: 16 residues. Looked up from germline, CDR1 is SGHRS and CDR2 is YFSETQ. The germline V and J ends were trimmed by 4 bases and 9 bases, with 23 bases remaining between them. The CDR3 loop is CASSPAAGHYVGEQFF. CDR3 coding DNA: TGCGCCAGCAGCCCAGCAGCTGGGCATTACGTCGGTGAGCAGTTCTTC.

The rearrangement joins TRBV18 to TRBJ2-3; D remains unclear. CDR3 length: 14 residues. Germline V gene lookup returns CDR1 KGHSH and CDR2 LQKENI. V was shortened by 0 bases and J by 4 bases, with 8 bases between the two germline ends. CDR3 sequence reads: CASSPPGGSDTQYF. Here the CDR3 DNA reads TGTGCCAGCTCACCACCTGGCGGATCAGATACGCAGTATTTT.

The count of this clone is one. This chain connects TRBV4-2 to TRBJ2-7; 11 nucleotides line up with TRBD1. The CDR3 extends over 16 amino acids. The germline V gene encodes CDR1 LGHNA and CDR2 YNFKEQ. The ends lost 3 bases at V and 1 base at J; junction bases unmatched: 5. The CDR3 DNA follows: TGTGCCAGCAGCCAGTTTGGGACAGGGGGTTCCTACGAGCAGTACTTC. As protein: CASSQFGTGGSYEQYF.

The chain uses TRBV6-4 and TRBJ2-3; 12 bases map to TRBD1. The CDR3 length is 16 residues. The V gene end was trimmed by 0 bases and the J gene end by 4 bases; junction bases not matched to a gene: 2. Germline CDR1 and CDR2: MRHNA and SNTAGT. The CDR3 sequence is CASSDSGTGGADTQYF. The CDR3 DNA follows: TGTGCCAGCAGTGACTCCGGGACAGGGGGCGCAGATACGCAGTATTTT.

This clone appeared once. This sequence joins TRBV18 and TRBJ1-2; the D gene is possibly TRBD1 (6 bases). CDR3 length: 16 amino acids. The germline V gene encodes CDR1 KGHSH and CDR2 LQKENI. V was pared by 2 bases and J by 1 base, with 14 bases between. The CDR3 sequence is CASSPVTQGLNYGYTF. The CDR3 nucleotides read TGTGCCAGCTCACCAGTGACACAGGGCCTTAACTATGGCTACACCTTC.

The gene calls are TRBV27 and TRBJ2-1; 7 nucleotides agree with TRBD1. The J segment lost 2 bases and the V segment lost 5 bases, leaving 9 bases of the junction unmatched. Germline loops: CDR1 MNHEY, CDR2 SMNVEV (reference sequence). The CDR3 contains 16 residues. CDR3 residues: CASSPSTGWAYNEQFF. The CDR3 DNA reads TGTGCCAGCAGTCCTTCGACAGGGTGGGCCTACAATGAGCAGTTCTTC.

The rearrangement uses TRBV7-2 and TRBJ2-5; 7 bases match TRBD1. The trim removed 2 bases at V and 2 bases at J, leaving 5 bases unmatched. Germline V gene lookup returns CDR1 SGHTA and CDR2 FQGNSA. CDR3 length: 15 amino acids. CDR3 sequence reads: CASSLRGQRQETQYF. The CDR3 nucleotides read TGTGCCAGCAGCTTAAGGGGACAGAGACAAGAGACCCAGTACTTC.

On this clone itself: The same CDR3 arises from other DNA sequences in this sample as well. The rearrangement uses TRBV28 and TRBJ1-1, with D perhaps TRBD1 (6 bases). Trimming took off 1 base at V and 3 bases at J, with 9 bases between the two ends. The CDR3 loop spans 14 amino acids. Germline V lookup: CDR1 MDHEN, CDR2 SYDVKM. In DNA, the CDR3 is TGTGCCAGCAGTTTATTGGGGGGCGACACTGAAGCTTTCTTT. Protein product: CASSLLGGDTEAFF.

This sequence joins TRBV10-1 and TRBJ2-3; TRBD1 matches 8 bases. The CDR3 covers 15 residues. Germline CDR1 WNHNN, CDR2 SYGVQD (reference sequence). The junction had 12 bases not matched to a gene; V was cut back by 6 bases and J by 7 bases. CDR3 residues: CASSPLGGTGHTQYF. CDR3 DNA: TGCGCCAGCAGCCCTCTTGGGGGGACAGGTCATACGCAGTATTTT.

This clone has at least ten counts. The chain uses TRBV19 and TRBJ1-2; 10 bases map to TRBD1. The CDR3 runs 15 residues. V shed 5 bases and J 6 bases; nucleotides not matched to a gene: 9. From germline, CDR1 is LNHDA and CDR2 SQIVND (reference sequence). CDR3 sequence: CASSPRQGAHHGYTF. CDR3 in DNA: TGTGCCAGTAGTCCCCGACAGGGGGCGCATCATGGCTACACCTTC.

The chain links TRBV7-8 to TRBJ2-5; D perhaps matches TRBD2 (7 bases). Germline V gene lookup returns CDR1 SGHVS and CDR2 FQNEAQ. V was shortened by 7 bases and J by 9 bases, with 18 bases between the two germline ends. This CDR3 is built from 13 residues. As DNA, the CDR3 is TGTGCCAGCACCCCGACCGGGGAGGGGGCCCAGTACTTC. It encodes CASTPTGEGAQYF.

The V and J genes are TRBV6-6 and TRBJ1-5; D perhaps matches TRBD1 (6 bases). This CDR3 contains 15 residues. Germline V lookup: CDR1 MNHNY, CDR2 SVGAGI (reference sequence). Trimming shortened V by 10 bases and J by 0 bases, and 16 bases separated the two germline ends. CDR3 DNA sequence: TGTGCCACCACTGGCGGACAGTTTAGCAATCAGCCCCAGCATTTT. Translated: CATTGGQFSNQPQHF.

The chain carries TRBV19 and TRBJ1-4; no firm D call. The germline V gene has CDR1 LNHDA and CDR2 SQIVND (reference sequence). This CDR3 spans 13 amino acids. V lost 8 bases to trimming and J lost 8 bases, with 15 bases between them. The DNA for the CDR3 is TGTGCCAGTTCAGATCTGCGGAGGGAAAAACTGTTTTTT. As protein: CASSDLRREKLFF.

The chain has TRBV5-1 and TRBJ2-2; tentatively, D is TRBD1 (5 bases). The CDR3 has 15 amino acids. Germline V gene data show CDR1 as SGHRS and CDR2 as YFSETQ. Trimming took off 4 bases at V and 3 bases at J, with 13 bases between the two ends. The CDR3 here is CASSPRGADTGELFF. CDR3 in DNA: TGCGCCAGCAGCCCACGTGGGGCGGACACCGGGGAGCTGTTTTTT.

This chain joins TRBV4-2 and TRBJ2-5; weak D call: TRBD1 (6 bases). With 0 bases removed from V and 1 base from J, the gap between germline ends came to 9 bases. The length of the CDR3 is 15 residues. From germline, CDR1 is LGHNA and CDR2 YNFKEQ. DNA for the CDR3: TGTGCCAGCAGCCAAGAGGTAGGGGGCCAAGAGACCCAGTACTTC. Protein sequence: CASSQEVGGQETQYF.

The rearrangement joins TRBV3-1 (or the pseudogene TRBV3-2) to TRBJ1-1; D is undetermined. V gave up 6 bases and J gave up 0 bases, with 11 bases separating them. Germline V CDR1 and CDR2: LGHDT, YNNKEL (reference sequence). The CDR3 has 14 residues. This CDR3 is CASRADGLNTEAFF. Written as DNA, the CDR3 is TGTGCCAGCAGGGCGGACGGGCTGAACACTGAAGCTTTCTTT.

The rearrangement joins TRBV2 to TRBJ2-2; D is undetermined. V lost 7 bases to trimming and J lost 9 bases, with 9 bases between them. This CDR3 has 11 amino acids. Germline V gene data show CDR1 as SNHLY and CDR2 as FYNNEI. The CDR3 protein is CASTSARELFF. CDR3 nucleotide sequence: TGTGCCAGCACGAGTGCCAGGGAGCTGTTTTTT.

This sequence joins TRBV24-1 and TRBJ2-7; D unclear. Between the trimmed V and J ends, which lost 4 bases and 6 bases, there was a span of 12 bases. Germline CDR1 reads KGHDR; CDR2 reads SFDVKD. This CDR3 is built from 13 residues. CDR3 sequence reads: CATSDRSGREQYF. The CDR3 coding sequence is TGTGCCACCAGTGACAGGTCCGGTCGCGAGCAGTACTTC.

The table lists this clone with a count of one. This chain links TRBV2 with TRBJ1-1; no clear D. Germline lookup yields CDR1 SNHLY and CDR2 FYNNEI. V lost 4 bases and J lost 1, with 7 bases in between. CDR3 length: 13 amino acids. The CDR3 spells CASSGQWNTEAFF. The CDR3, as DNA: TGTGCCAGCAGTGGGCAGTGGAACACTGAAGCTTTCTTT.

J is TRBJ1-1 and V is TRBV7-9, with 9 bases identical to TRBD1. J gave up 4 bases and V 1 base, and 4 bases lay outside the gene matches. This CDR3 has 15 amino acids. Germline V gives CDR1 SEHNR, CDR2 FQNEAQ (reference sequence). In nucleotides, the CDR3 is TGTGCCAGCAGCTTAGGGGGGACAGGGAGCACTGAAGCTTTCTTT. It encodes CASSLGGTGSTEAFF.

The rearrangement links TRBV18 to TRBJ1-1; D is unclear. This CDR3 region has 12 residues. V was cut by 5 bases and J by 2 bases, with 6 bases left in between. In germline, CDR1 is KGHSH, CDR2 LQKENI. The CDR3 reads CASSKANTEAFF. The CDR3 nucleotides are TGTGCCAGCTCAAAAGCAAACACTGAAGCTTTCTTT.

V usage is TRBV6-5 and J usage is TRBJ2-7; 9 bases are a match to TRBD1. The CDR3 sequence is 15 residues long. Germline V lookup: CDR1 MNHEY, CDR2 SVGAGI. Unmatched junction bases numbered 9, after V lost 7 bases and J lost 2 bases. The CDR3 loop is CASTNPGQGTYEQYF. The CDR3, as DNA: TGTGCCAGCACCAACCCGGGACAGGGAACCTACGAGCAGTACTTC.

This chain links TRBV15 with TRBJ1-5, with D unresolved. The germline V gene encodes CDR1 LNHNV and CDR2 YYDKDF (reference sequence). This CDR3 comprises 16 residues. Trimming left V 3 bases short and J 0 bases short, with 12 bases between. CDR3 nucleotide sequence: TGTGCCACCAGCAGGACCACAGTGTATAGCAATCAGCCCCAGCATTTT. As protein: CATSRTTVYSNQPQHF.

This chain uses TRBV28 with TRBJ1-5; 8 positions agree with TRBD1. This CDR3 spans 19 amino acids. Trimming at V came to 3 bases and at J to 0 bases, leaving 13 bases not matched to a gene. Germline V CDR1 and CDR2: MDHEN, SYDVKM. The CDR3 spells CASSFPSNRGRYSNQPQHF. In DNA, the CDR3 is TGTGCCAGCAGTTTTCCCTCAAACAGGGGGAGATATAGCAATCAGCCCCAGCATTTT. Full variable domain (outside the CDR3, taken from reference TRBV28 and TRBJ1-5): DVKVTQSSRYLVKRTGEKVFLECVQDMDHENMFWYRQDPGLGLRLIYFSYDVKMKEKGDIPEGYSVSREKKERFSLILESASTNQTSMYLCASSFPSNRGRYSNQPQHFGDGTRLSIL.

The chain uses TRBV4-2 and TRBJ1-4; D is perhaps TRBD1 (5 bases). The length of the CDR3 is 17 residues. Trimming pared 0 bases from V and 7 bases from J, leaving 18 bases between. Germline CDR1 reads LGHNA; CDR2 reads YNFKEQ. CDR3 in amino acids: CASSQDRAAGWLEKLFF. CDR3 coding DNA: TGTGCCAGCAGCCAAGATAGGGCGGCAGGGTGGCTTGAAAAACTGTTTTTT.

This sequence joins TRBV7-2 and TRBJ2-3; the match to TRBD2 covers 8 bases. Germline V gene sequence: CDR1 SGHTA, CDR2 FQGNSA. V lost 4 bases and J lost 6; bases outside the gene matches: 12. The CDR3 runs to 16 residues. CDR3: CASSSVAGGAGDTQYF. CDR3 sequence (DNA): TGTGCCAGCAGCTCAGTCGCGGGGGGAGCAGGGGATACGCAGTATTTT.

The chain joins TRBV13 to TRBJ2-3, with TRBD2 as a possible D gene (6 bases). Germline loops: CDR1 PRHDT, CDR2 FYEKMQ (reference sequence). V lost 5 bases and J 1 base, leaving 16 bases between the germline ends. This CDR3 comprises 16 residues. In DNA form, the CDR3 reads TGTGCCAGCAGCCCCAGACTAGAGGAGGGCACAGATACGCAGTATTTT. Amino acid sequence: CASSPRLEEGTDTQYF.

This CDR3 is CASSLAQGFLLAQHF. The DNA for the CDR3 is TGTGCCAGCAGCTTGGCACAGGGGTTCCTTCTAGCCCAGCATTTT. The chain combines TRBV7-2 with TRBJ1-5, with 7 positions matching TRBD1. CDR1 and CDR2 (germline): SGHTA, FQGNSA. This CDR3 has 15 residues. Trimming took 3 bases from V and 11 from J; bases not matched to a gene: 13.

The chain combines TRBV16 with TRBJ1-2; D call uncertain. V lost 0 bases to trimming and J lost 7 bases, with 12 bases between them. The germline V gene has CDR1 KGHSY and CDR2 FQNENV. The CDR3 totals 14 residues. In DNA, the CDR3 is TGTGCCAGCAGCCAATCGGTGGCCGTGGGTGGCTACACCTTC. It translates to CASSQSVAVGGYTF.